The 5 T cell receptor beta chains reported below all come from one sample, sequenced in a study of T cell changes during pregnancy in multiple sclerosis. Measured with immunoSEQ multiplex PCR; TCRdb has only the in-frame clones, and not every one. The table records roughly 77,000 clones, roughly 89% of them present only once. Sequenced material: peripheral blood, taken in the second trimester of pregnancy. These receptors were collected from a female donor with multiple sclerosis, enrolled in a pregnancy study.

The genes are TRBV13 and TRBJ1-2, with D unresolved. The CDR3 runs 13 residues. Germline CDR1 is PRHDT and CDR2 is FYEKMQ (reference sequence). Trimming left V 5 bases short and J 2 bases short, with 9 bases between. CDR3 DNA: TGTGCCAGCAGCCCCACAGAAAACTATGGCTACACCTTC. Its protein product is CASSPTENYGYTF.

This chain links TRBV13 with TRBJ2-5, with D perhaps TRBD1 (6 bases). Per germline, CDR1 PRHDT and CDR2 FYEKMQ (reference sequence). V lost 5 bases and J lost 3, with 16 bases in between. This CDR3 is built from 15 residues. The CDR3 bases are TGTGCCAGCAGCGACACCCTCGGACAGAAAGAGACCCAGTACTTC. This encodes CASSDTLGQKETQYF.

The chain combines TRBV11-2 with TRBJ2-7, with 11 bases fitting TRBD1. V shed 6 bases and J 6 bases; nucleotides not matched to a gene: 10. Germline V gene sequence: CDR1 SGHAT, CDR2 FQNNGV. The CDR3 sequence is 15 residues long. The CDR3 loop reads CASRRPGQGVREQYF. CDR3 sequence (DNA): TGTGCCAGCAGGAGGCCGGGACAGGGGGTCCGCGAGCAGTACTTC.

CDR3 DNA sequence: TGTGCCAGCAGCCCCGCGGCCGCGGGGATCGCCTACGAGCAGTACTTC. Protein sequence: CASSPAAAGIAYEQYF. This sequence joins TRBV28 and TRBJ2-7; a weak D match, TRBD2 (6 bases). The V end was cut by 6 bases, the J end by 2 bases, with 20 bases between. Germline V gene lookup returns CDR1 MDHEN and CDR2 SYDVKM. This CDR3 contains 16 residues.

The chain recombines TRBV5-6 with TRBJ2-7; 8 nucleotides align to TRBD2. J lost 5 bases, V lost 4 bases, and 11 bases had no gene match. CDR3 size: 15 residues. CDR1 and CDR2 from the germline V gene are SGHDT and YYEEEE. This chain's CDR3 is CASSPPGGASDEQYF. Written as DNA, the CDR3 is TGTGCCAGCAGCCCCCCCGGGGGGGCGAGTGACGAGCAGTACTTC.